This T cell receptor (beta chain) was found in a study of cytomegalovirus exposure and HLA in healthy donors. PCR was performed using 60 Vbeta and 13 Jbeta primers. This table comes from immunoSEQ multiplex PCR, and its TCRdb copy is limited to in-frame clones, with some not included. This sample carries fewer than 200,000 clones, approximately 80% of them seen once, and the ten largest clones take around 0.8%. V dropped 1 base and J dropped 4; count of bases not matched to a gene: 5. Germline V gene data show CDR1 as SEHNR and CDR2 as FQNEAQ (reference sequence). CDR3 length: 16 amino acids. Sequencing was performed on PBMCs. The TCR comes from a young woman in good health and CMV-seronegative. This chain uses TRBV7-9 with TRBJ2-3; TRBD2 matches 10 bases. The CDR3 DNA reads as TGTGCCAGCAGCTTAGGTGCTAGCGGGAGTTCAGATACGCAGTATTTT. Amino acids: CASSLGASGSSDTQYF.